What follows is one T cell receptor (beta chain) and its context. With 5 bases clipped from V and 5 bases from J, the junction kept 8 bases outside the gene matches. Germline V gene lookup returns CDR1 LNHNV and CDR2 YYDKDF (reference sequence). The CDR3 extends over 14 amino acids. The sample comes from a study of blood T cell repertoires in COVID-19. Study-wide background: Sites in the United States, Italy and Spain provided acute and convalescent COVID-19 samples. PBMCs, B-cell-depleted T cells, or T cells were the source of the cDNA or gDNA that made up the material.

Those enrolled, adults aged about 18 to 89 years, came from about 24 US areas. Self-reported history from a screening survey and questionnaire set each donor's cohort. The protocol was immunoSEQ multiplex PCR, while the TCRdb copy is restricted to in-frame clones and leaves out a portion. The top ten clones hold around 1.9% of a sample with some 380,000 clones, 88% of them seen once. This TCR derives from a woman aged 40 to 50 with acute COVID-19. Sequenced material: PBMCs or T cells enriched from blood (not recorded which). This sequence joins TRBV15 and TRBJ2-5, with 7 bases aligning to TRBD1. The DNA for the CDR3 is TGTGCCACCAGCGGGGGACAGTCCCATGAGACCCAGTACTTC. Encoded protein: CATSGGQSHETQYF.